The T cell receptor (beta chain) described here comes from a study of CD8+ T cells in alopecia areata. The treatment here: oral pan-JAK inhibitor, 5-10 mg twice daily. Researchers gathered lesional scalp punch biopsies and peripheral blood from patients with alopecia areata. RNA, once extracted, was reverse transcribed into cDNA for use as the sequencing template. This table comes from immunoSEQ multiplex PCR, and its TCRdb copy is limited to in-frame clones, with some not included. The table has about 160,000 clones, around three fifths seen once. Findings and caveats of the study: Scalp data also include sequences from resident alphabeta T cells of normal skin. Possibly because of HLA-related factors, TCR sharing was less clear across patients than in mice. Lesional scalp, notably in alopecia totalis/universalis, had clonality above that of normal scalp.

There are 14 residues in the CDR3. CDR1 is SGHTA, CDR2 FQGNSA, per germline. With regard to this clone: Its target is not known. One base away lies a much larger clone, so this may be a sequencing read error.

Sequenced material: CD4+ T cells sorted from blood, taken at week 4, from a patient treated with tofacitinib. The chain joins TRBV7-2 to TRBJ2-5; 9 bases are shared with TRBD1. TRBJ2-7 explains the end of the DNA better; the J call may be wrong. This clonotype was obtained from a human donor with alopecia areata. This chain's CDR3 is CASSVRDRAYEQYF. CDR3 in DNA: TGTGCCAGCAGCGTGCGGGACAGGGCCTACGAGCAGTACTTC.